This is a list of T cell receptor beta chains from one sample in a study of blood T cell repertoires in COVID-19. Profiled with immunoSEQ multiplex PCR; TCRdb holds only in-frame clones, not every one. Of hundreds of thousands of clones listed, around 86% are singletons. Material: peripheral blood. All receptors derive from a woman aged 45-65 years with COVID-19, enrolled during active disease. CDR3s include the opening cysteine and the closing phenylalanine or tryptophan. The D gene is left open where the match is weak. Expanded clones are given a class, and other clones once, few, many or no size at all.

TRBJ1-1,.,.,TRBV18,TGTGCCAGCCAGCAGACCCCGGGGGAAGCTTTCTTT,CASQQTPGEAFF
TRBJ2-1,TRBD2,.,TRBV18,TGTGCCAGCTCACCACCCACTAGCGGGAGGAATGAGCAGTTCTTC,CASSPPTSGRNEQFF
TRBJ2-3,.,.,TRBV6-5,TGTGCCAGCAGACCGGACTTTACTACGCAGTATTTT,CASRPDFTTQYF
TRBJ2-3,.,.,TRBV29-1,TGCAGCGTTGAAGGGGGGGGCAGAGATACGCAGTATTTT,CSVEGGGRDTQYF
TRBJ2-7,.,.,TRBV7-9,TGTGCCAGCAGCTTAGCATATAGTCGAGACTACGAGCAGTACTTC,CASSLAYSRDYEQYF
TRBJ2-2,.,.,TRBV5-6,TGTGCCAGCAGCTGGGGCAACGGGGAGCTGTTTTTT,CASSWGNGELFF
TRBJ2-7,TRBD2,.,TRBV7-2,TGTGCCAGCAGCTATGAGGGAGGGAGGGAGCAGTACTTC,CASSYEGGREQYF
TRBJ1-2,.,few,TRBV5-4,TGTGCCAGCAGCCCGCGGGGGGGGACTTATGGCTACACCTTC,CASSPRGGTYGYTF
TRBJ2-7,.,.,TRBV3-1/TRBV3-2,TGTGCCAGCAGCCAAAGATCTCAGGGCTCCTACGAGCAGTACTTC,CASSQRSQGSYEQYF
TRBJ1-4,.,.,TRBV7-9,TGTGCCAGCAGCTTAGACGGGACTCCTAATGAAAAACTGTTTTTT,CASSLDGTPNEKLFF
TRBJ2-7,.,.,TRBV4-3,TGCGCCAGCAGCCAAGTAGGGGTGAGCTCCTACGAGCAGTACTTC,CASSQVGVSSYEQYF
TRBJ1-2,.,.,TRBV30,TGTGCCTGGTTTTGGGGGCAAACCTATGGCTACACCTTC,CAWFWGQTYGYTF
TRBJ2-2,.,.,TRBV7-3,TGTGCCAGCAGCCAAGGGTCCAGGGCGTCGAACACCGGGGAGCTGTTTTTT,CASSQGSRASNTGELFF
TRBJ1-1,.,once,TRBV27,TGTGCCAGCAGTTTCCACCCAGGGGAGTATAGGTCTGAAGCTTTCTTT,CASSFHPGEYRSEAFF
TRBJ1-5,TRBD1,.,TRBV30,TGTGCCTGGAGCGGGGACAGGGTGATACAGCCCCAGCATTTT,CAWSGDRVIQPQHF
TRBJ2-5,.,.,TRBV5-1,TGCGCCAGCAGCTTGTTTACAGATCCCGCCTTTCAAGAGACCCAGTACTTC,CASSLFTDPAFQETQYF
TRBJ2-7,TRBD2,few,TRBV19,TGTGCCAGTAGTCGCGTCTGGGCTAGCGGGGGCTACGAGCAGTACTTC,CASSRVWASGGYEQYF